The 18 T cell receptor beta chains listed next were all sequenced from one sample in a study of blood T cell repertoires in COVID-19. Profiling relied on immunoSEQ multiplex PCR, and the TCRdb table lists in-frame clones only, not all of them. Of 150,000 to 200,000 clones in the sample, 82% were seen once. The sequenced sample consisted of PBMCs or T cells enriched from blood (not recorded which). These TCRs come from a middle-aged man who had recovered from COVID-19.

V gene TRBV19 combines with J gene TRBJ1-2; TRBD1 agrees at 8 bases. The CDR3 has 14 residues. The germline V gene encodes CDR1 LNHDA and CDR2 SQIVND (reference sequence). The V gene end was trimmed by 3 bases and the J gene end by 4 bases; junction bases not matched to a gene: 4. The CDR3: CASSMSGGFYGYTF. The CDR3 nucleotides read TGTGCCAGTAGTATGTCAGGGGGCTTCTATGGCTACACCTTC.

V gene TRBV9 combines with J gene TRBJ2-1; 12 positions agree with TRBD2. J gave up 8 bases and V 7 bases, and 10 bases lay outside the gene matches. The CDR3 covers 15 residues. Germline V lookup: CDR1 SGDLS, CDR2 YYNGEE. In nucleotides, the CDR3 is TGTGCCAGCCCCACTAGCGGGAGGCCGCATGATGAGCAGTTCTTC. Amino acids: CASPTSGRPHDEQFF.

The rearrangement joins TRBV27 to TRBJ2-1; 7 positions agree with TRBD2. V trimming: 5 bases; J trimming: 8 bases; junction bases outside the gene matches: 12. Looked up from germline, CDR1 is MNHEY and CDR2 is SMNVEV (reference sequence). This CDR3 has 15 residues. The chain's CDR3 is CASSLLSGPLHEQFF. The CDR3 coding sequence is TGTGCCAGCAGTCTCCTTAGCGGGCCTCTACATGAGCAGTTCTTC.

Regarding this clone: Without the conserved terminal phenylalanine or tryptophan, this CDR3 likely stems from a read error. The CDR3 DNA reads as TGCGCCAGCAGCTCAGATGGGACAGTCGGTGGCTACACCCTC. Protein: CASSSDGTVGGYTL. V gene TRBV5-1 combines with J gene TRBJ1-2; 7 bases fit TRBD1. The CDR3 extends over 14 amino acids. Germline values: CDR1 SGHRS, CDR2 YFSETQ. Trimming at V came to 3 bases and at J to 7 bases, leaving 9 bases not matched to a gene.

The chain couples TRBV5-8 to TRBJ2-1; D remains ambiguous. CDR1 and CDR2 from the germline V gene are SGHTS and YDEGEE. Trimming left V 5 bases short and J 4 bases short, with 13 bases between. This CDR3 spans 14 amino acids. For the CDR3, the DNA is TGTGCCAGCAGTTCGAAAATTAGTTACAATGAGCAGTTCTTC. Its protein product is CASSSKISYNEQFF.

The chain recombines TRBV20-1 with TRBJ1-3; D uncertain. The CDR3 sequence is 14 residues long. Germline CDR1 is DFQATT and CDR2 is SNEGSKA (reference sequence). The germline V and J ends were trimmed by 3 bases and 7 bases, with 16 bases remaining between them. The CDR3 DNA reads TGCAGTGCTAGTCACCCCCGGGATTGGAACACCATATATTTT. It codes for CSASHPRDWNTIYF.

This chain joins TRBV4-1 and TRBJ1-2, with a possible D match to TRBD1 (6 bases). The CDR3 is 14 residues long. The germline V gene encodes CDR1 MGHRA and CDR2 YSYEKL. Trimming stripped 0 bases from V and 8 bases from J, with 13 bases between. In DNA, the CDR3 is TGCGCCAGCAGCCAAGATTTCGGGGGGCGCGGCTACACCTTC. It codes for CASSQDFGGRGYTF.

The rearrangement links TRBV5-4 to TRBJ1-1, with D maybe TRBD1 (6 bases). Germline loops: CDR1 SGHNT, CDR2 YYREEE (reference sequence). This CDR3 is built from 16 residues. Trimming left V 2 bases short and J 0 bases short, with 14 bases between. The CDR3 DNA is TGTGCCAGCAGCTTAGGGGGGGACTTTTTGAACACTGAAGCTTTCTTT. This gives the protein CASSLGGDFLNTEAFF.

This chain links TRBV7-2 with TRBJ2-3; D remains unclear. Germline V lookup: CDR1 SGHTA, CDR2 FQGNSA. The V and J ends lost 1 base and 4 bases respectively, with 6 bases between them. The CDR3 contains 13 residues. As DNA, the CDR3 is TGTGCCAGCAGCTTAGTCTCCGCAGATACGCAGTATTTT. Protein: CASSLVSADTQYF.

The chain uses TRBV7-8 and TRBJ1-2; 7 bases line up with TRBD1. The CDR3 covers 15 residues. V dropped 2 bases and J dropped 5; count of bases not matched to a gene: 8. Germline lookup yields CDR1 SGHVS and CDR2 FQNEAQ. The CDR3 DNA reads as TGTGCCAGCAGCTTAATGGGACAGACTGCTTATGGCTACACCTTC. It codes for CASSLMGQTAYGYTF. The variable domain in full, with the rest retrieved from reference TRBV7-8 and TRBJ1-2, is GAGVSQSPRYKVAKRGQDVALRCDPISGHVSLFWYQQALGQGPEFLTYFQNEAQLDKSGLPSDRFFAERPEGSVSTLKIQRTQQEDSAVYLCASSLMGQTAYGYTFGSGTRLTVV.

The chain has TRBV6-5 and TRBJ1-1; possible D gene TRBD1, 6 bases. V was shortened by 10 bases and J by 0 bases, with 12 bases between the two germline ends. Germline CDR1 MNHEY, CDR2 SVGAGI. This CDR3 spans 13 amino acids. The CDR3 bases are TGTGCCACCAACGGACAGTTGAACACTGAAGCTTTCTTT. Translating gives CATNGQLNTEAFF.

This clone was counted a single time. The chain couples TRBV18 to TRBJ2-7, with a tentative D call TRBD1 (5 bases). The V and J ends lost 3 bases and 2 bases respectively, with 8 bases between them. Germline values: CDR1 KGHSH, CDR2 LQKENI. The CDR3 runs 13 residues. The chain's CDR3 is CASSPDKAYEQYV. In nucleotides, the CDR3 is TGTGCCAGCTCACCGGACAAAGCCTACGAGCAGTACGTC.

The chain combines TRBV24-1 with TRBJ1-2; the match to TRBD1 covers 7 bases. With V trimmed by 3 bases and J by 6 bases, 6 bases remained unmatched. Germline V gene lookup returns CDR1 KGHDR and CDR2 SFDVKD. CDR3 length: 14 residues. The CDR3 is CATSDPGQRDGYTF. Written as DNA, the CDR3 is TGTGCCACCAGTGATCCGGGACAGCGCGATGGCTACACCTTC.

The chain couples TRBV9 to TRBJ2-1; 9 bases are a match to TRBD1. CDR3 length: 15 residues. Germline-derived CDR1 and CDR2 are SGDLS and YYNGEE. V dropped 3 bases and J dropped 2; count of bases not matched to a gene: 3. CDR3 nucleotides: TGTGCCAGCAGCGGGACAGGGGAAACCTACAATGAGCAGTTCTTC. Its translation is CASSGTGETYNEQFF.

V is TRBV2 and J is TRBJ1-5, with D possibly TRBD1 on 6 matching bases. V was cut by 7 bases and J by 4 bases, with 17 bases left in between. Germline lookup yields CDR1 SNHLY and CDR2 FYNNEI. This CDR3 comprises 15 residues. The CDR3 reads CASTPGPDRNQPQHF. The DNA of the CDR3 is TGTGCCAGCACCCCCGGTCCAGACAGGAATCAGCCCCAGCATTTT.

A remark on this clone: Possible read error: a much larger clone is one base away. The chain has TRBV7-2 and TRBJ1-1; 9 nucleotides match TRBD1. V gave up 2 bases and J gave up 2 bases; unmatched junction bases: 3. In germline, CDR1 is SGHTA, CDR2 FQGNSA. The length of the CDR3 is 15 residues. This CDR3 reads CASSLMGQGNTEAFF. DNA for the CDR3: TGTGCCAGCAGCTTAATGGGACAGGGAAACACTGAAGCTTTCTTT.

This chain connects TRBV6-5 to TRBJ1-5, with TRBD1 matching 8 bases. The CDR3 totals 16 residues. The V gene end was trimmed by 1 base and the J gene end by 5 bases; junction bases not matched to a gene: 7. Looked up from germline, CDR1 is MNHEY and CDR2 is SVGAGI. The CDR3, as DNA: TGTGCCAGCAGTTACTTAGGGCAGGGGGCCGATCAGCCCCAGCATTTT. This sequence encodes CASSYLGQGADQPQHF.

V is TRBV5-1 and J is TRBJ2-7; TRBD2 matches at 11 bases. Germline trimming cut 0 bases from V and 4 bases from J; bases unmatched to any gene: 12. The CDR3 sequence is 18 residues long. In germline, CDR1 is SGHRS, CDR2 YFSETQ. The CDR3 protein is CASSLGTGTSGVGYEQYF. The CDR3 nucleotides read TGCGCCAGCAGCTTGGGTACCGGGACTAGCGGTGTGGGGTACGAGCAGTACTTC.